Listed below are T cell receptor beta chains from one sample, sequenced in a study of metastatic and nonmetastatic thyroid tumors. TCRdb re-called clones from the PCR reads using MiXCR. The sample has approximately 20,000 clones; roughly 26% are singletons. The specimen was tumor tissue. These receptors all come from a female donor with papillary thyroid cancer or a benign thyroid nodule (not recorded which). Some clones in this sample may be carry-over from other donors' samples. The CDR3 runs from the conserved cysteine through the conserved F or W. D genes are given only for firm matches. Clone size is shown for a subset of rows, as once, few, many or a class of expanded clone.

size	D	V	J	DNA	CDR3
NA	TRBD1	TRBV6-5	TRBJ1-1	TGTGCCAGCAGTTACTCGAGGGACAGGGGTCCTGAAGCTTTCTTT	CASSYSRDRGPEAFF
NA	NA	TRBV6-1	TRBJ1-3	TGTGCCAGCAGAACGGGATCAGGAAACACCATATATTTT	CASRTGSGNTIYF
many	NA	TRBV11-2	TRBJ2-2	TGTGCCAGCAGTCCCGCCCCTGCTAGATATCGCGGGGAGCTGTTTTTT	CASSPAPARYRGELFF
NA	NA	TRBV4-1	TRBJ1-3	TGCGCCAGCAGCCAGGCCTCCCTACGGGGATTTGGAAACACCATATATTTT	CASSQASLRGFGNTIYF
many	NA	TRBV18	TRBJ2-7	TGTGCCAGCTCACCACCGCTTGGCGGGATAGGGTACGGGTACGAGCAGTACTTC	CASSPPLGGIGYGYEQYF
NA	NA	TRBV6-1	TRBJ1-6	TGTGCCGGCAGCCCCGGCGGTCGCCATGGTTCACCCCTCCACTTT	CAGSPGGRHGSPLHF
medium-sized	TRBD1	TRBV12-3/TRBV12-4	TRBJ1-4	TGTGCCAGCAGCTCTGACAGGGGAAACGAAAAACTGTTTTTT	CASSSDRGNEKLFF
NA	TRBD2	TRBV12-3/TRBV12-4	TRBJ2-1	TGTGCCAGCAGGGAGACTAGCTGGATGACTTCCAATGAGCAGTTCTTC	CASRETSWMTSNEQFF
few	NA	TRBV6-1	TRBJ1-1	TGTGCCAGTACCTCCGTTAGTCAGGGAACTGAAGCTTTCTTT	CASTSVSQGTEAFF
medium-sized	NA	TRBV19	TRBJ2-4	TGTGCCAGTAGTATGCGTCTAGCCAAAAACATTCAGTACTTC	CASSMRLAKNIQYF
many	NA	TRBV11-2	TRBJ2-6	TGTGCCAGCAGCCTCGGACCCTCTGGGGCCAACGTCCTGACTTTC	CASSLGPSGANVLTF
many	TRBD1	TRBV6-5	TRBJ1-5	TGTGCCAGCAGTTACACCCACCCAGGGGGATATAGTAATCAGCCCCAGCATTTT	CASSYTHPGGYSNQPQHF
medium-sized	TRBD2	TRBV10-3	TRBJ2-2	TGTGCCATCAGTGGGGGGACTAGCGGGAGTTTAACCGGGGAGCTGTTTTTT	CAISGGTSGSLTGELFF
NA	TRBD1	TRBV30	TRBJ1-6	TGTGCCTGGAGTTCCCGGACTGGGACAGGCCTTGGTTCACCCCTCCACTTT	CAWSSRTGTGLGSPLHF
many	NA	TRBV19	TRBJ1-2	TGTGCCAGTACCCCCCCACAAATCTCTAACTATGGCTACACCTTC	CASTPPQISNYGYTF
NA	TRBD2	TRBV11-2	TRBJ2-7	TGTGCCAGCAGCTTAGGTTATGGCGGGAGCGGAAGCTCCTACGAGCAGTACTTC	CASSLGYGGSGSSYEQYF
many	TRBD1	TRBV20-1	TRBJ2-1	TGCAGTGCTAGATCGGGCGGGACAGGGGACAATGAGCAGTTCTTC	CSARSGGTGDNEQFF
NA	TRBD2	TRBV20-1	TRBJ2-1	TGCAGTGCTAGAAATATATGGACTAGCGGGGGCAACAATGAGCAGTTCTTC	CSARNIWTSGGNNEQFF
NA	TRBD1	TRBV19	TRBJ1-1	TGTGCCAGTAGTACTGGGACAGTGTTCGGAGCTTTCTTT	CASSTGTVFGAFF
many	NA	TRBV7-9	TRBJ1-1	TGTGCCAGCAGCTTAGTACAGAACACTGAAGCTTTCTTT	CASSLVQNTEAFF
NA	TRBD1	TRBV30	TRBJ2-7	TGTGCCTGGAGTGTTTGCCCGACAGGGCCCAAGGGTAGGGACGAGCAGTACTTC	CAWSVCPTGPKGRDEQYF
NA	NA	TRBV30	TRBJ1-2	TGTGCCTGGAGTGTCGGGGGTTCGCTAGATGGCTACACCTTC	CAWSVGGSLDGYTF
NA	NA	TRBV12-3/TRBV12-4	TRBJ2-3	TGTGCCAGCAGTGGCGGACACGCAGATACGCAGTATTTT	CASSGGHADTQYF
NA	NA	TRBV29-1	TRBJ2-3	TGCAGCGTTCGAGCGCGAACTAGCACAGATACGCAGTATTTT	CSVRARTSTDTQYF
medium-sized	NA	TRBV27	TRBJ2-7	TGTGCCAGCAGTCCCCTCCGGAAGAACCCCTACGAGCAGTACTTC	CASSPLRKNPYEQYF
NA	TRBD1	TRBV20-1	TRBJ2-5	TGCAGTGCTAGATCGCTTGAGGGACAGCCACAAGATACCCAGTACTTC	CSARSLEGQPQDTQYF
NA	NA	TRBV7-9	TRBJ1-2	TGTGCCAGCAGCTCAAGCGGGGCTAACTATGGCTACACCTTC	CASSSSGANYGYTF
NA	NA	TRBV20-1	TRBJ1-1	TGCAGTGCTCAAGATCACAGAACTGAAGCTTTCTTT	CSAQDHRTEAFF
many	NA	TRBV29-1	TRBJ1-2	TGCAGCGTTGAGCCGACGGGACATGGCTACACCTTC	CSVEPTGHGYTF
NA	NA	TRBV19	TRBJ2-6	TGTGCCAGTACTACGGCCATGGGAGCTGGTGCCAACGTCCTGACTTTC	CASTTAMGAGANVLTF
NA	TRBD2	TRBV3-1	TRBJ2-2	TGTGCCAGCAGCCAAGATACACTAGCGGGGGACTCGAACACCGGGGAGCTGTTTTTT	CASSQDTLAGDSNTGELFF
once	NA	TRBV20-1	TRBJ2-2	TGCAGTGCTAGAGCCCCTCCGTCTAACACCGGGGAGCTGTTTTTT	CSARAPPSNTGELFF